The 14 T cell receptor beta chains given below trace back to one sample, sequenced in a study of healthy donors' naive CD4 and CD8 T cells. Starting from approximately 500 ng of total RNA, TCR libraries were made with linear amplification. In TCRdb, the reads were re-called with MiXCR into one record per CDR3 protein. The sample has approximately 180,000 distinct CDR3 sequences; 65% to 75% are singletons. Sequencing used naive CD4+ and CD8+ T cells sorted from blood, pooled from several donors. The receptors here all came from a pool of human donors in good health; the sample pools cells from several healthy donors.

This clonotype was counted a few times. The V call is TRBV29-1, the J call TRBJ2-3; 11 positions agree with TRBD2. Germline assignment: CDR1 SQVTM and CDR2 ANQGSEA. This CDR3 has 15 residues. Germline trimming cut 4 bases from V and 3 bases from J; bases unmatched to any gene: 6. CDR3 residues: CSVVRSSGRTDTQYF. CDR3 in DNA: TGCAGCGTTGTAAGGTCTAGCGGGAGGACAGATACGCAGTATTTT.

The V call is TRBV27, the J call TRBJ2-3; D unclear. Trimming pared 2 bases from V and 4 bases from J, leaving 16 bases between. Germline V gene sequence: CDR1 MNHEY, CDR2 SMNVEV (reference sequence). The CDR3 runs to 16 residues. This CDR3 reads CASSLLARSYADTQYF. As DNA, the CDR3 is TGTGCCAGCAGTTTACTGGCTAGATCGTATGCAGATACGCAGTATTTT.

This chain uses TRBV4-2 with TRBJ1-5, with a tentative D call TRBD1 (5 bases). With 0 bases removed from V and 7 bases from J, the gap between germline ends came to 7 bases. Germline values: CDR1 LGHNA, CDR2 YNFKEQ. This CDR3 region has 13 residues. This CDR3 is CASSQDGGQPQHF. For the CDR3, the DNA is TGTGCCAGCAGCCAAGATGGGGGGCAGCCCCAGCATTTT.

This chain links TRBV29-1 with TRBJ1-1; TRBD1 matches at 7 bases. Unmatched junction bases numbered 5, after V lost 7 bases and J lost 9 bases. Germline CDR1 is SQVTM and CDR2 is ANQGSEA. The CDR3 length is 10 residues. In nucleotides, the CDR3 is TGCAGCGCGTACAGGGGTAAAGCTTTCTTT. The encoded protein is CSAYRGKAFF.

V gene TRBV30 combines with J gene TRBJ2-3; D is unclear. Germline CDR1 reads GTSNPN; CDR2 reads SVGIG (reference sequence). This CDR3 spans 13 amino acids. V gave up 2 bases and J gave up 2 bases, with 8 bases separating them. CDR3 sequence reads: CAWSQNPTDTQYF. The CDR3 DNA sequence: TGTGCCTGGAGTCAAAACCCCACAGATACGCAGTATTTT.

The chain couples TRBV29-1 to TRBJ2-7; a possible D gene is TRBD2 (6 bases). Germline values: CDR1 SQVTM, CDR2 ANQGSEA. The CDR3 consists of 13 residues. The DNA for the CDR3 is TGCAGTCTTCTATCGGGGGAAAACTACGAGCAGTACTTC. This encodes CSLLSGENYEQYF.

V is TRBV29-1 and J is TRBJ1-1; a weak D match, TRBD1 (6 bases). This CDR3 contains 13 residues. Trimming took 8 bases from V and 1 from J, leaving 14 bases between them. Germline V gene lookup returns CDR1 SQVTM and CDR2 ANQGSEA. The CDR3: CSFQNRENTEAFF. CDR3 bases: TGCAGCTTTCAGAACAGGGAGAACACTGAAGCTTTCTTT.

This sequence joins TRBV6-6 and TRBJ1-2; 10 nucleotides agree with TRBD1. V dropped 7 bases and J dropped 7; count of bases not matched to a gene: 12. The CDR3 extends over 15 amino acids. The germline CDR1 and CDR2 sequences are MNHNY and SVGAGI (reference sequence). DNA of the CDR3: TGTGCCAGCAATCTAATCGACAGGGGGCCGGGTGGCTACACCTTC. It is translated as CASNLIDRGPGGYTF.

The CDR3 DNA reads TGCAGTGCCCTCGGAGCTAACTATGGCTACACCTTC. Its protein is CSALGANYGYTF. V and J are TRBV20-1 and TRBJ1-2; no firm D call. V was shortened by 6 bases and J by 0 bases, with 8 bases between the two germline ends. Per the germline V gene, CDR1 is DFQATT and CDR2 is SNEGSKA (reference sequence). This CDR3 is built from 12 residues.

This chain links TRBV29-1 with TRBJ2-3; possible D gene TRBD1, 6 bases. Germline CDR1 and CDR2: SQVTM and ANQGSEA. This CDR3 comprises 16 residues. Trimming took off 0 bases at V and 4 bases at J, with 17 bases between the two ends. CDR3 loop: CSVEDTRGTYPDTQYF. The CDR3 DNA sequence: TGCAGCGTTGAAGATACGAGGGGGACCTACCCAGATACGCAGTATTTT.

This chain links TRBV19 with TRBJ2-7; D is possibly TRBD1 or TRBD2 (6 bases each). Trimming took 6 bases from V and 5 from J, leaving 20 bases between them. This CDR3 region has 15 residues. The germline V gene has CDR1 LNHDA and CDR2 SQIVND (reference sequence). Here the CDR3 reads CASRDGGGPKDEQYF. In DNA, the CDR3 is TGTGCCAGTAGGGACGGAGGGGGACCCAAAGACGAGCAGTACTTC.

A note on this clonotype: Mismatch with germline at one junction end may stem from a read error. The chain carries TRBV30 and TRBJ2-1; tentatively, D is TRBD2 (5 bases). Per germline, CDR1 GTSNPN and CDR2 SVGIG (reference sequence). The CDR3 is 14 residues long. As DNA, the CDR3 is TGTGCCTGGAGTCCGGGGAGCAGCTACAATGGGCAGTTCTTC. Translating it yields CAWSPGSSYNGQFF. The full variable domain, with the rest looked up from reference TRBV30 and TRBJ2-1, is SQTIHQWPATLVQPVGSPLSLECTVEGTSNPNLYWYRQAAGRGLQLLFYSVGIGQISSEVPQNLSASRPQDRQFILSSKKLLLSDSGFYLCAWSPGSSYNGQFFGPGTRLTVL.

The chain joins TRBV29-1 to TRBJ2-1, with D hard to call. Germline CDR1 and CDR2: SQVTM and ANQGSEA. The CDR3 has 13 residues. V lost 6 bases, J lost 2 bases, and 11 bases lay in between. The CDR3 here is CSVRPAAYNEQFF. The CDR3 nucleotides read TGCAGCGTCCGTCCAGCCGCCTACAATGAGCAGTTCTTC.

The chain links TRBV6-2 or TRBV6-3 to TRBJ2-4; D is perhaps TRBD2 (6 bases). The CDR3 contains 19 residues. V gave up 4 bases and J gave up 0 bases, with 22 bases separating them. CDR1 is MNHEY and CDR2 is SVGEGT in the germline V gene. The CDR3 loop is CASSSTRTRNGLAKNIQYF. The DNA of the CDR3 is TGTGCCAGCAGTTCGACTAGAACCCGAAACGGCCTAGCCAAAAACATTCAGTACTTC.